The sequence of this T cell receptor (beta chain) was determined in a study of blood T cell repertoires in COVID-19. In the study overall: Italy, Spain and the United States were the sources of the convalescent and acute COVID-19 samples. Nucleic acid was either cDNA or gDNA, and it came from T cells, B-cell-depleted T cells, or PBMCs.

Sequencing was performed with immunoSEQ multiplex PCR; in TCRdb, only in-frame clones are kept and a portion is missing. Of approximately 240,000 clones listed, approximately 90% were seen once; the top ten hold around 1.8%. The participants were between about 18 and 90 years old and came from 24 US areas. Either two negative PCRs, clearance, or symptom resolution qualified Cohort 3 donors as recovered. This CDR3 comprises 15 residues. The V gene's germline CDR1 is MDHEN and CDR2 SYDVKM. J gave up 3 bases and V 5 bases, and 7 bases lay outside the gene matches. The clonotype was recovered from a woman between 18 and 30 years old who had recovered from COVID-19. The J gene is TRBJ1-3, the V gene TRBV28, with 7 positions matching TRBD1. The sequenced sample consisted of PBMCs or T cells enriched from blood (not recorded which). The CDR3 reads CASSITTGRGNTIYF. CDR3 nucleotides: TGTGCCAGCAGTATCACGACAGGGCGTGGAAACACCATATATTTT. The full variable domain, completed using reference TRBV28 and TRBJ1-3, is DVKVTQSSRYLVKRTGEKVFLECVQDMDHENMFWYRQDPGLGLRLIYFSYDVKMKEKGDIPEGYSVSREKKERFSLILESASTNQTSMYLCASSITTGRGNTIYFGEGSWLTVV.